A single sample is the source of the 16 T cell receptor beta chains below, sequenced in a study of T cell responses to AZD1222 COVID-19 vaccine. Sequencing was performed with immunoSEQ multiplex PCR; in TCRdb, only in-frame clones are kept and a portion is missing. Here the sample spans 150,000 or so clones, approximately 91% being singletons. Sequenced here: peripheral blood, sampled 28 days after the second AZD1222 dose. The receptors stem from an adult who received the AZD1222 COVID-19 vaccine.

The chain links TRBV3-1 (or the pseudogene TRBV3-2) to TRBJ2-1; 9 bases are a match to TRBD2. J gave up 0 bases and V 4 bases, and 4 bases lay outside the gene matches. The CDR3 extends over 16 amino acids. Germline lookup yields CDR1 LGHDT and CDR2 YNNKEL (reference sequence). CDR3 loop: CASSPRGGASYNEQFF. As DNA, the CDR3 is TGTGCCAGCAGCCCGCGGGGGGGGGCCTCCTACAATGAGCAGTTCTTC.

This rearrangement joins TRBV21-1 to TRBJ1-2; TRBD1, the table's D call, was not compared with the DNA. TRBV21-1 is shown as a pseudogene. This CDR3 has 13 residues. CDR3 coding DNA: TGTGCCAGCAGCCCCTTCCGCAGGGTTGGCTACACCTTC. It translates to CASSPFRRVGYTF.

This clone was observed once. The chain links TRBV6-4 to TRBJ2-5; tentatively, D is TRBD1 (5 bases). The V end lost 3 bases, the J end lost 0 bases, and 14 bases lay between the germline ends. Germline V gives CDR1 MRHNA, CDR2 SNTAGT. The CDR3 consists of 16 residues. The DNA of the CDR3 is TGTGCCAGCAGTGAACCTTGGGGCGACAACCAAGAGACCCAGTACTTC. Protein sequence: CASSEPWGDNQETQYF.

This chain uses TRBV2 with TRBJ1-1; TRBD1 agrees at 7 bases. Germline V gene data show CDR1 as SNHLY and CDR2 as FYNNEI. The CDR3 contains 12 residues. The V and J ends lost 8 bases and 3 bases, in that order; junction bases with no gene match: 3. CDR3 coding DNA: TGTGCCAGCCACAGGGGAGACACTGAAGCTTTCTTT. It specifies CASHRGDTEAFF.

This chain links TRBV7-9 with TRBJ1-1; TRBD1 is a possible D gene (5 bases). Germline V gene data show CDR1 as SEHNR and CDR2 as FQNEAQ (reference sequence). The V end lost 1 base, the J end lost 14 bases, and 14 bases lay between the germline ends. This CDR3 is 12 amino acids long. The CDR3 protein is CASSLDRGGPFF. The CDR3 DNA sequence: TGTGCCAGCAGCTTAGACCGGGGCGGGCCATTCTTT.

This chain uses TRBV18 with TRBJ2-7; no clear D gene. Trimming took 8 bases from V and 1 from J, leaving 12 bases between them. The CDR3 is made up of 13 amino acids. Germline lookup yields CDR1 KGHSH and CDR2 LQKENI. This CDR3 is CASGPGLSYEQYF. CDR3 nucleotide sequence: TGTGCCAGCGGCCCAGGTTTATCCTACGAGCAGTACTTC.

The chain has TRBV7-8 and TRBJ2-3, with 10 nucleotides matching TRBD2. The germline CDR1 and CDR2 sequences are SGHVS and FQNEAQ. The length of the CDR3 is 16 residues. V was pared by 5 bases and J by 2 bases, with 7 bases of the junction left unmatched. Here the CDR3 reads CASSKLAGEYTDTQYF. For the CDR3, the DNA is TGTGCCAGCAGCAAGCTAGCGGGGGAGTACACAGATACGCAGTATTTT. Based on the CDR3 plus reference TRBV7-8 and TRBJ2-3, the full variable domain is GAGVSQSPRYKVAKRGQDVALRCDPISGHVSLFWYQQALGQGPEFLTYFQNEAQLDKSGLPSDRFFAERPEGSVSTLKIQRTQQEDSAVYLCASSKLAGEYTDTQYFGPGTRLTVL.

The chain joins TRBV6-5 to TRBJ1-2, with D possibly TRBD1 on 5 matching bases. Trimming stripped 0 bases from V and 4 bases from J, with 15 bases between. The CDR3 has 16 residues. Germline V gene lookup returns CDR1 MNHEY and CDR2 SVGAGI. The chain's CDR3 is CASSYSTASWAYGYTF. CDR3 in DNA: TGTGCCAGCAGTTACTCGACAGCCTCCTGGGCCTATGGCTACACCTTC.

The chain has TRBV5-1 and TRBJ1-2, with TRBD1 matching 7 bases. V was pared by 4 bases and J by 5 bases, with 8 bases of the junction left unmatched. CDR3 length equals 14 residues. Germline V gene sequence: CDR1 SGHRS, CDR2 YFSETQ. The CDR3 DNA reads TGCGCCAGCAGCGGAAGGGACAGCCAGTATGGCTACACCTTC. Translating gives CASSGRDSQYGYTF.

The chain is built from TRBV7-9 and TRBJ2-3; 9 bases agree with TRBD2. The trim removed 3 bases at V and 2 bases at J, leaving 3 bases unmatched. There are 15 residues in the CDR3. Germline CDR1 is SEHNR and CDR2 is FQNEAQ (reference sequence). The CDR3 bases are TGTGCCAGCAGCTTGGGACTAGCTGACACAGATACGCAGTATTTT. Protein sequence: CASSLGLADTDTQYF. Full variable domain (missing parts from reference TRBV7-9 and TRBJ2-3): DTGVSQNPRHKITKRGQNVTFRCDPISEHNRLYWYRQTLGQGPEFLTYFQNEAQLEKSRLLSDRFSAERPKGSFSTLEIQRTEQGDSAMYLCASSLGLADTDTQYFGPGTRLTVL.

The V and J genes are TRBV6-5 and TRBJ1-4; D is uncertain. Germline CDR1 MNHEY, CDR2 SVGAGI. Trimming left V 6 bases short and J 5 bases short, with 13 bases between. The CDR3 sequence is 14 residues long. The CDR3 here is CASRTAGRNEKLFF. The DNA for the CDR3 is TGTGCCAGCAGGACGGCTGGCCGAAATGAAAAACTGTTTTTT.

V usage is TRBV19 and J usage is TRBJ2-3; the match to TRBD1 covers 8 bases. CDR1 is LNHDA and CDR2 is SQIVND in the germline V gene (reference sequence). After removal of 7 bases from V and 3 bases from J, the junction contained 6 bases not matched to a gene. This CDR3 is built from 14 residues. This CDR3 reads CASTQTGGTDTQYF. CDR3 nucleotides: TGTGCCAGTACACAAACAGGGGGGACAGATACGCAGTATTTT.

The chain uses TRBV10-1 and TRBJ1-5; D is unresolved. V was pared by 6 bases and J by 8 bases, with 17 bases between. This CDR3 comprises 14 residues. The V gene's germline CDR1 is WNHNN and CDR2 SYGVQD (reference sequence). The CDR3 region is CASSDLPGGKPQHF. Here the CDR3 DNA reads TGCGCCAGCAGCGACTTGCCGGGAGGGAAGCCCCAGCATTTT.

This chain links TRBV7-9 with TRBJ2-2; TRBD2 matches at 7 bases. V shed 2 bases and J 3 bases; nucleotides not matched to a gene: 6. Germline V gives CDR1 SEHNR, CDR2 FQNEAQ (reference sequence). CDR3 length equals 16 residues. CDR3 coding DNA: TGTGCCAGCAGCTTATCAGCGGGGTTTTACACCGGGGAGCTGTTTTTT. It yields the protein CASSLSAGFYTGELFF.

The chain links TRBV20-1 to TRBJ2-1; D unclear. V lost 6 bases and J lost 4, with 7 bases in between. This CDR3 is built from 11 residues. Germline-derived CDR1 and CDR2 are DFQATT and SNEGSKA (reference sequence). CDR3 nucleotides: TGCAGTGCCAAAACATACAATGAGCAGTTCTTC. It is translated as CSAKTYNEQFF.

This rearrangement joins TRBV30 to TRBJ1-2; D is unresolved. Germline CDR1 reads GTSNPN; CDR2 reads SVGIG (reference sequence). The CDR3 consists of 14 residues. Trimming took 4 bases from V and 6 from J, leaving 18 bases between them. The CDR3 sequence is CAWTSEVRRDGYTF. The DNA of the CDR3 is TGTGCCTGGACCTCCGAGGTCCGTAGGGATGGCTACACCTTC.